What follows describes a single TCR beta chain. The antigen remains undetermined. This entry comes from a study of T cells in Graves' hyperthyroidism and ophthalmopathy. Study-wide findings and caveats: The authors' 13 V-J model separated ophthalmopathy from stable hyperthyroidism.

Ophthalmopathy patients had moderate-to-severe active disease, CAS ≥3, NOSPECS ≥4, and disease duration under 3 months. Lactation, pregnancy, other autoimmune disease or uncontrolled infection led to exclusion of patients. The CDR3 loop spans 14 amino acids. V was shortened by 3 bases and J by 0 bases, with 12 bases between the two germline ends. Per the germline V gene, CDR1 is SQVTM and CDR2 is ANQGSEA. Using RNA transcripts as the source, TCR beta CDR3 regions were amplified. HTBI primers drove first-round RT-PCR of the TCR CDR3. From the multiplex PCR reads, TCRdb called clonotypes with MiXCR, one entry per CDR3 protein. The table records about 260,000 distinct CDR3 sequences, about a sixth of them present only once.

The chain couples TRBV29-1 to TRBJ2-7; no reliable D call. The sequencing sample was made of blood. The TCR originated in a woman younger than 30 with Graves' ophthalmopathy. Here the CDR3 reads CSVEEGSRSYEQYF. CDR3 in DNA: TGCAGCGTTGAGGAAGGGTCCCGCTCCTACGAGCAGTACTTC.